One and the same sample provided the 15 T cell receptor beta chains below, sequenced in a study of T cell repertoires in cytomegalovirus infection. TCRdb re-analysed the reads in MiXCR, keeping a single row per CDR3 protein. In the table there are approximately 590,000 distinct CDR3 sequences, almost 40% of which are singletons. No antigen has been identified for these receptors. Sequenced here: cultured PBMCs, sampled from culture after CMV antigen stimulation. All receptors come from a human donor in good health (CMV status not recorded). Some clones in this sample may be carry-over from other donors' samples.

This clonotype was seen more than once but under ten times. The chain employs TRBV6-2 or TRBV6-3 and TRBJ2-3; TRBD2 is a possible D gene (5 bases). The germline V and J ends were trimmed by 5 bases and 2 bases, with 14 bases remaining between them. Germline V gives CDR1 MNHEY, CDR2 SVGEGT. CDR3 length: 15 residues. The CDR3 nucleotides read TGTGCCAGCAGTGCGATCAAGCGGCCCACAGATACGCAGTATTTT. It specifies CASSAIKRPTDTQYF.

As for this clonotype: The final CDR3 position lacks the conserved phenylalanine or tryptophan, pointing to a likely read error. The limits of the CDR3 on the DNA are not certain, so only TCRdb's listed CDR3 is given. CDR3 amino acids: CASTRGVTA. The chain has TRBV27 and TRBJ2-1; the tabulated D call, TRBD1, remains unverified against the DNA. Germline V gives CDR1 MNHEY, CDR2 SMNVEV (reference sequence). The CDR3 has 9 residues if both end residues are counted.

This clonotype was counted a single time. The chain uses TRBV11-3 and TRBJ2-1; 15 bases line up with TRBD2. The V segment lost 5 bases and the J segment 4 bases; nucleotides outside the gene matches: 3. The CDR3 consists of 16 residues. Germline loops: CDR1 SGHNT, CDR2 YENEEA. The CDR3: CASSHGTSGGYNEQFF. CDR3 sequence (DNA): TGTGCCAGCAGCCACGGGACTAGCGGGGGGTACAATGAGCAGTTCTTC.

This clonotype was detected only a few times. The chain employs TRBV7-2 and TRBJ2-7; 7 bases match TRBD2. The CDR3 runs to 16 residues. The J segment lost 6 bases and the V segment lost 0 bases, leaving 11 bases of the junction unmatched. Germline CDR1 reads SGHTA; CDR2 reads FQGNSA. DNA for the CDR3: TGTGCCAGCAGCTTAGCCAGCGGGGCTTCTCTTTTCGAGCAGTACTTC. This codes for CASSLASGASLFEQYF.

In its sample, this clonotype was seen once. V is TRBV6-6 and J is TRBJ2-5; 9 nucleotides align to TRBD1. This CDR3 has 15 amino acids. The V gene's germline CDR1 is MNHNY and CDR2 SVGAGI (reference sequence). With 5 bases clipped from V and 0 bases from J, the junction kept 4 bases outside the gene matches. CDR3 amino acids: CASSATGGDQETQYF. In DNA form, the CDR3 reads TGTGCCAGCAGTGCGACAGGGGGGGACCAAGAGACCCAGTACTTC.

This chain joins TRBV10-3 and TRBJ2-7; 7 bases match TRBD2. The length of the CDR3 is 11 residues. V lost 11 bases to trimming and J lost 7 bases; unmatched junction nucleotides: 8. In germline, CDR1 is ENHRY, CDR2 SYGVKD. The CDR3 DNA follows: TGTGCCTCCCGACTAGCACGGGAGCAGTACTTC. Protein sequence: CASRLAREQYF.

This clonotype has a handful of counts. The chain has TRBV27 and TRBJ2-5, with unresolved D. Germline V gene data show CDR1 as MNHEY and CDR2 as SMNVEV (reference sequence). CDR3 length: 13 amino acids. V was trimmed by 7 bases and J by 0 bases, leaving 9 bases between them. CDR3 sequence reads: CASKDGDQETQYF. The DNA for the CDR3 is TGTGCCAGCAAGGACGGTGACCAAGAGACCCAGTACTTC.

This clonotype was recorded only once. V gene TRBV28 combines with J gene TRBJ2-5, with a tentative D call TRBD2 (7 bases). This CDR3 comprises 13 residues. V dropped 8 bases and J dropped 9 bases, with 19 bases sitting between them. Germline assignment: CDR1 MDHEN and CDR2 SYDVKM. CDR3 nucleotide sequence: TGTGCCAGCCACCCGGGGGGCCTAGGGGCCCAGTACTTC. It encodes CASHPGGLGAQYF.

The genes are TRBV4-1 and TRBJ1-1, with unresolved D. The germline V gene has CDR1 MGHRA and CDR2 YSYEKL. The CDR3 has 16 residues. With 5 bases removed from V and 3 bases from J, the gap between germline ends came to 19 bases. CDR3 protein: CASSDLPTSGYTEAFF. CDR3 DNA: TGCGCCAGCAGCGACCTTCCGACTTCGGGATACACTGAAGCTTTCTTT.

The chain is built from TRBV6-2 or TRBV6-3 and TRBJ1-5; tentatively, D is TRBD1 (5 bases). Trimming cost V 2 bases and J 2 bases, with 16 bases left between them. Germline-derived CDR1 and CDR2 are MNHEY and SVGEGT. The CDR3 is made up of 17 amino acids. CDR3 region: CASSYPVGAARNQPQHF. DNA of the CDR3: TGTGCCAGCAGTTACCCCGTAGGGGCAGCTCGCAATCAGCCCCAGCATTTT.

V usage is TRBV7-9 and J usage is TRBJ2-2; perhaps TRBD2 as D (5 bases). The CDR3 consists of 14 residues. Germline V gene lookup returns CDR1 SEHNR and CDR2 FQNEAQ (reference sequence). The V end lost 5 bases, the J end lost 6 bases, and 13 bases lay between the germline ends. This CDR3 reads CASSRSWESGELFF. The CDR3 bases are TGTGCCAGCAGCCGAAGTTGGGAGTCCGGGGAGCTGTTTTTT.

There are a few counts of this clonotype. This chain connects TRBV12-3 or TRBV12-4 to TRBJ2-1; 9 bases align to TRBD1. The CDR3 totals 18 residues. V was clipped by 0 bases and J by 0 bases; unmatched bases: 6. As DNA, the CDR3 is TGTGCCAGCAGTTTAGCGGGACGGACAGGGGCCTCCTACAATGAGCAGTTCTTC. Amino acid sequence: CASSLAGRTGASYNEQFF.

This clonotype was observed a handful of times. The genes are TRBV7-2 and TRBJ1-1; a weak D match, TRBD1 (6 bases). Deletions cut 8 bases from V and 7 bases from J, with 23 bases between. Germline V gene lookup returns CDR1 SGHTA and CDR2 FQGNSA. This CDR3 is built from 15 residues. The DNA of the CDR3 is TGTGCCAGCGGACCCCGGAGGGGGGGCGATGATGAAGCTTTCTTT. Translated: CASGPRRGGDDEAFF.

This clonotype was observed a few times. This rearrangement joins TRBV7-2 to TRBJ2-3, with D maybe TRBD2 (5 bases). Between the trimmed V and J ends, which lost 1 base and 4 bases, there was a span of 12 bases. Germline-derived CDR1 and CDR2 are SGHTA and FQGNSA. The CDR3 has 15 residues. The CDR3 nucleotides read TGTGCCAGCAGCTTAGTCGTCGGGGTAGCAGATACGCAGTATTTT. It codes for CASSLVVGVADTQYF. The variable domain in full, with the rest retrieved from reference TRBV7-2 and TRBJ2-3, is GAGVSQSPSNKVTEKGKDVELRCDPISGHTALYWYRQSLGQGLEFLIYFQGNSAPDKSGLPSDRFSAERTGGSVSTLTIQRTQQEDSAVYLCASSLVVGVADTQYFGPGTRLTVL.

This clonotype came up a few times. The rearrangement links TRBV11-3 to TRBJ2-1; no reliable D call. V lost 1 base and J lost 8, with 9 bases in between. Germline-derived CDR1 and CDR2 are SGHNT and YENEEA. The CDR3 runs to 13 residues. Written as DNA, the CDR3 is TGTGCCAGCAGCTTAGGAGTCGTTGATGAGCAGTTCTTC. Translated: CASSLGVVDEQFF.